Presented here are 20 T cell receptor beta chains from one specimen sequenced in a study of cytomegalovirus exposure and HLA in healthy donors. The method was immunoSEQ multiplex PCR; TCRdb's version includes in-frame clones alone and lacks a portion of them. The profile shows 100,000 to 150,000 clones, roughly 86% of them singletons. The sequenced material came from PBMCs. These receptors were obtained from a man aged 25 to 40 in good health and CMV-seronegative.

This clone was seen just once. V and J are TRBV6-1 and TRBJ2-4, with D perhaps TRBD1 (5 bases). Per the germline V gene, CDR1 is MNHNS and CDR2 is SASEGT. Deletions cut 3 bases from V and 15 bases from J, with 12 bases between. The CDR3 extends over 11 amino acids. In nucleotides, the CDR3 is TGTGCCAGCAGTGATGCAGGGCCGGGGTACTTC. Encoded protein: CASSDAGPGYF.

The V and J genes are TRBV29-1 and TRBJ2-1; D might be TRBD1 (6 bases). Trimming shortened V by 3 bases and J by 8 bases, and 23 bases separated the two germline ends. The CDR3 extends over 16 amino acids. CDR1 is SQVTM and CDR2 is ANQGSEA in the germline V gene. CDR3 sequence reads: CSVEGHTDIGTDEQFF. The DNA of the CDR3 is TGCAGCGTTGAGGGACATACGGATATAGGTACGGATGAGCAGTTCTTC.

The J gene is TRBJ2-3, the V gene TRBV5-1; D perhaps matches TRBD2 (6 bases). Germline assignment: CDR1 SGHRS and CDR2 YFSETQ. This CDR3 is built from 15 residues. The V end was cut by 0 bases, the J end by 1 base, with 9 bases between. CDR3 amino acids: CASSLAGVGTDTQYF. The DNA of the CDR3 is TGCGCCAGCAGCTTGGCGGGAGTGGGCACAGATACGCAGTATTTT.

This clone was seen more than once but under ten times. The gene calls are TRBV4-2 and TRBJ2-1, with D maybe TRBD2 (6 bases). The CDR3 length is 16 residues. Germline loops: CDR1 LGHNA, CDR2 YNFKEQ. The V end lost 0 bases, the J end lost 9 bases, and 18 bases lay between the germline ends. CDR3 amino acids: CASSQDLYAGLSEQFF. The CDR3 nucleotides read TGTGCCAGCAGCCAAGATCTTTACGCGGGATTGAGTGAGCAGTTCTTC.

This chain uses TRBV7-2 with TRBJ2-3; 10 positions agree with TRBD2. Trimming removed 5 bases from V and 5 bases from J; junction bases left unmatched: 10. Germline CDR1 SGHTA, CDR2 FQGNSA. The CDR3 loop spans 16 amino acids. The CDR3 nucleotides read TGTGCCAGCAGCACAACTAGCGGGGAGTGGGGAGATACGCAGTATTTT. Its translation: CASSTTSGEWGDTQYF.

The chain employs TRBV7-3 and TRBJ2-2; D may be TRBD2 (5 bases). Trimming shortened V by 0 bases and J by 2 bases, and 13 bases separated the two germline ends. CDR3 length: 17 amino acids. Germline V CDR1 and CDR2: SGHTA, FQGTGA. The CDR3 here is CASSLTFAGQNTGELFF. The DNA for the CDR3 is TGTGCCAGCAGCTTAACGTTTGCGGGCCAAAACACCGGGGAGCTGTTTTTT.

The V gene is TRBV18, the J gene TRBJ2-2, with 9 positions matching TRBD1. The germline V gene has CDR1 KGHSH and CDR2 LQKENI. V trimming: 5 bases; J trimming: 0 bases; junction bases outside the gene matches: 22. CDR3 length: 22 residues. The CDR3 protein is CASSIVFGLIMRDRANTGELFF. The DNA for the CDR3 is TGTGCCAGCTCAATCGTTTTCGGGCTAATTATGCGGGACAGGGCGAACACCGGGGAGCTGTTTTTT.

The CDR3 spells CSARLYMGAKNIQYF. The CDR3 bases are TGCAGCGCGAGACTATACATGGGAGCCAAAAACATTCAGTACTTC. V is TRBV29-1 and J is TRBJ2-4; D might be TRBD2 (5 bases). CDR1 is SQVTM, CDR2 ANQGSEA, per germline. Trimming took off 7 bases at V and 0 bases at J, with 16 bases between the two ends. The CDR3 length is 15 residues.

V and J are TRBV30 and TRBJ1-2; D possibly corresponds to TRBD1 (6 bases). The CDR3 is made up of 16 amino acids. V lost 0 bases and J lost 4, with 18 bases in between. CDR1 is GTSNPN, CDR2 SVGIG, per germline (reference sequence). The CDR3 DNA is TGTGCCTGGAGTGTACGATCCAAGGGGGAAGGCTATGGCTACACCTTC. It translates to CAWSVRSKGEGYGYTF.

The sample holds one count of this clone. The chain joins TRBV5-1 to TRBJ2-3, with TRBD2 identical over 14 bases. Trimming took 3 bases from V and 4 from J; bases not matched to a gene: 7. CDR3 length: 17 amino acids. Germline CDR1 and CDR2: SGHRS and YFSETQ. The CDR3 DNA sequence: TGCGCCAGCAGCTCCCGGGCGGGACTAGCGGGAGCAGATACGCAGTATTTT. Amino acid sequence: CASSSRAGLAGADTQYF. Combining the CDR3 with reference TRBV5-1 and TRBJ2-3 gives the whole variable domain KAGVTQTPRYLIKTRGQQVTLSCSPISGHRSVSWYQQTPGQGLQFLFEYFSETQRNKGNFPGRFSGRQFSNSRSEMNVSTLELGDSALYLCASSSRAGLAGADTQYFGPGTRLTVL.

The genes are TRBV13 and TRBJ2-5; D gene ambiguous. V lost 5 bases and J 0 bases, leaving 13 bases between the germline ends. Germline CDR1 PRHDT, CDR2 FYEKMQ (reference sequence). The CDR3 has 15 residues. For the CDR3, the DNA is TGTGCCAGCAGCCCGCCCGCGGCAGACCAAGAGACCCAGTACTTC. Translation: CASSPPAADQETQYF.

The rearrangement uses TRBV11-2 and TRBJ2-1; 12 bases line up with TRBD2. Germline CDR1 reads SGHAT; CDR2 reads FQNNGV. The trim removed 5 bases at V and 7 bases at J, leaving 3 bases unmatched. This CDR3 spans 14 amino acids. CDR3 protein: CASSGTSGRNEQFF. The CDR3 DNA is TGTGCCAGCAGCGGTACTAGCGGGAGGAATGAGCAGTTCTTC. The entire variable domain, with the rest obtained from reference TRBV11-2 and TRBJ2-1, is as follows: EAGVAQSPRYKIIEKRQSVAFWCNPISGHATLYWYQQILGQGPKLLIQFQNNGVVDDSQLPKDRFSAERLKGVDSTLKIQPAKLEDSAVYLCASSGTSGRNEQFFGPGTRLTVL.

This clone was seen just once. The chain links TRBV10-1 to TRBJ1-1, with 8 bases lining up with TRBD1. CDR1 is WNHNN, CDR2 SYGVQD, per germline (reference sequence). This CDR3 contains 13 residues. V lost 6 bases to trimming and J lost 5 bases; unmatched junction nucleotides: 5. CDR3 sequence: CASRPDRGTEAFF. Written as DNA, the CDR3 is TGCGCCAGCAGACCTGACAGGGGAACTGAAGCTTTCTTT.

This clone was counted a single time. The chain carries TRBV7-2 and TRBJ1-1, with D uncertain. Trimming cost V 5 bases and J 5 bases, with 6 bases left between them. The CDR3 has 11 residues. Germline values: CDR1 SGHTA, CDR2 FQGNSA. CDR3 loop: CASSRTTEAFF. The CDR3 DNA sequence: TGTGCCAGCAGCCGCACTACTGAAGCTTTCTTT.

Here the CDR3 reads CASSKGLAGEELFF. CDR3 nucleotide sequence: TGTGCCAGTAGTAAGGGACTAGCGGGAGAGGAGCTGTTTTTT. The chain is built from TRBV19 and TRBJ2-2; 14 nucleotides line up with TRBD2. Germline CDR1 reads LNHDA; CDR2 reads SQIVND (reference sequence). The CDR3 runs to 14 residues. Trimming took 4 bases from V and 10 from J; bases not matched to a gene: 2.

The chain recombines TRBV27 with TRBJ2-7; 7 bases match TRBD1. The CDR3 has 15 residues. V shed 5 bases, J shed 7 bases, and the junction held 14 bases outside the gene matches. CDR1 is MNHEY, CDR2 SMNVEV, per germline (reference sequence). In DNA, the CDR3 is TGTGCCAGCAGTCCCGGGGACAGATATACGCTGGAGCAGTACTTC. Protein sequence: CASSPGDRYTLEQYF.

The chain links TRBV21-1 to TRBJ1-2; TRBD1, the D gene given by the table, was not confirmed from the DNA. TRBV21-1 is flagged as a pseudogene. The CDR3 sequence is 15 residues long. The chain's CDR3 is CASSSPEQPSYGYTF. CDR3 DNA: TGTGCCAGCAGCTCCCCGGAACAGCCCTCCTATGGCTACACCTTC.

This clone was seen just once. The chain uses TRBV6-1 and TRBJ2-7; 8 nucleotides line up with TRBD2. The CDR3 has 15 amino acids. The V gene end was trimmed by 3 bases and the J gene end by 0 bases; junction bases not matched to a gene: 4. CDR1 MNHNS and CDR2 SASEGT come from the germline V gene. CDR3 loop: CASSEVAGPSYEQYF. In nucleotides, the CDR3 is TGTGCCAGCAGTGAGGTAGCGGGGCCCTCCTACGAGCAGTACTTC.

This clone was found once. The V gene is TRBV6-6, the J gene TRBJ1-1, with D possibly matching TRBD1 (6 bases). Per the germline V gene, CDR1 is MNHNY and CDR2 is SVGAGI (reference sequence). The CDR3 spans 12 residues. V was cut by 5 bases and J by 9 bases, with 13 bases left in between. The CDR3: CASSPTGFQAFF. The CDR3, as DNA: TGTGCCAGCAGTCCCACAGGGTTTCAAGCTTTCTTT.

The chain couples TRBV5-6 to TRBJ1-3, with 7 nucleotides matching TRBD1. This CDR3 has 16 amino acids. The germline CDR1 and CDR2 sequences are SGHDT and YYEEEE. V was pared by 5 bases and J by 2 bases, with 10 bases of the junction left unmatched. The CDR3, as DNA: TGTGCCAGCAGGAAGATACAGGGGAGCACTGGAAACACCATATATTTT. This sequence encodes CASRKIQGSTGNTIYF.